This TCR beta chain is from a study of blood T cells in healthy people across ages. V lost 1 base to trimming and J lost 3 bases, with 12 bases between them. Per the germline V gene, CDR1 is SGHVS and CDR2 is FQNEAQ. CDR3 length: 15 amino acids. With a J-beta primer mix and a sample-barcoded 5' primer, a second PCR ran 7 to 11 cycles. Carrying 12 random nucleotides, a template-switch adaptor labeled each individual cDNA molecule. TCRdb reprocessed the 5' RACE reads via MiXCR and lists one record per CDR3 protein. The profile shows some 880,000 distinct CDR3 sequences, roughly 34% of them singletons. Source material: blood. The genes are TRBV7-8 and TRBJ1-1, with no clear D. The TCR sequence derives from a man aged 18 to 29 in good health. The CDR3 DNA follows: TGTGCCAGCAGCTTAGATGGGTACGAAGACACTGAAGCTTTCTTT. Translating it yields CASSLDGYEDTEAFF.